This TCR beta chain is from a study of T cell repertoires in cytomegalovirus infection. Background on the study: CMV infection and matching HLA type were both indicated by public TCR beta signatures.

Germline CDR1 reads ENHRY; CDR2 reads SYGVKD. The CDR3 has 14 amino acids. The J segment lost 1 base and the V segment lost 2 bases, leaving 2 bases of the junction unmatched. Study-wide results and limits: Cumulated frequencies of public TCR beta families served to identify carriers of CMV plus the relevant HLA. In two of eight donors, the top clonotype was HLA-C-restricted CMV-specific.

TCRdb re-derived calls from the reads in MiXCR, one entry per CDR3 protein. This table has 230,000 or so distinct CDR3 sequences, 38% appearing once. Turning to this clonotype: Its specificity is unknown.

The specimen was CD8+ T cells from cultured PBMCs, collected from culture after CMV antigen stimulation. The chain couples TRBV10-3 to TRBJ2-7, with 7 bases identical to TRBD1. This clonotype originated in a human donor in good health (CMV status not recorded). Some clones in this sample may be carry-over from other donors' samples. The CDR3 loop is CAISEVRGSYEQYF. The CDR3 bases are TGTGCCATCAGTGAGGTCAGGGGGTCCTACGAGCAGTACTTC.